This T cell receptor (beta chain) was documented in a study of blood T cell repertoires in COVID-19. Study in general: Material from acute and convalescent COVID-19 was sourced from the United States, Italy and Spain. T cells, B-cell-depleted T cells, or PBMCs supplied cDNA or gDNA.

Original processing methods: Amplifying reference gene primers gave estimates of nucleated cell counts. The assay was immunoSEQ multiplex PCR, and TCRdb's table has in-frame clones only and misses some. V and J calls plus clone size are reproduced from that table; the DNA served to infer D and trimming. The sample shows over 120,000 clones, about 80% of them seen only once. Trimming stripped 1 base from V and 2 bases from J, with 11 bases between. The CDR3 is made up of 15 amino acids. CDR1 is LGHDT and CDR2 is YNNKEL in the germline V gene (reference sequence). The chain is built from TRBV3-1 (or the pseudogene TRBV3-2) and TRBJ1-2, with a tentative D call TRBD1 (5 bases). This receptor was taken from a woman aged 60-75 years with acute or convalescent COVID-19. Sequencing was carried out using peripheral blood. The CDR3 DNA follows: TGTGCCAGCAGCCAAGTGGGGGGGGGAAACTATGGCTACACCTTC. It encodes CASSQVGGGNYGYTF.